These 6 T cell receptor beta chains originate from one sample sequenced in a study of T cell responses to AZD1222 COVID-19 vaccine. The method was immunoSEQ multiplex PCR; TCRdb's version includes in-frame clones alone and lacks a portion of them. The sample includes 95,000 to 150,000 clones, more than 75% seen only once; the top ten take 9.8%. Specimen: peripheral blood, collected on day 0 of AZD1222 vaccination. These receptors all come from an adult in good health.

The rearrangement joins TRBV3-1 (or the pseudogene TRBV3-2) to TRBJ2-7; D is unclear. Germline CDR1 is LGHDT and CDR2 is YNNKEL (reference sequence). CDR3 size: 13 residues. The V and J ends lost 4 bases and 5 bases respectively, with 12 bases between them. The CDR3 DNA sequence: TGTGCCAGCAGCCGGTCTCTATGGGACGAGCAGTACTTC. It specifies CASSRSLWDEQYF.

The CDR3 region has the DNA TGTGCCACCAGTGACCCTTCCGGAGGAGCTAGCGGAAACACCGGGGAGCTGTTTTTT. It translates to CATSDPSGGASGNTGELFF. The V call is TRBV24-1, the J call TRBJ2-2, with TRBD2 matching over 7 bases. V lost 4 bases and J lost 2; bases outside the gene matches: 15. There are 19 residues in the CDR3. Germline V gene lookup returns CDR1 KGHDR and CDR2 SFDVKD.

The genes are TRBV3-1 (or the pseudogene TRBV3-2) and TRBJ1-2, with D possibly being TRBD1 (6 bases). V gave up 4 bases and J gave up 4 bases, with 16 bases separating them. Germline values: CDR1 LGHDT, CDR2 YNNKEL (reference sequence). The CDR3 sequence is 15 residues long. CDR3 coding DNA: TGTGCCAGCAGCCCCCTTTCGGGAGGGGGCTATGGCTACACCTTC. Its translation is CASSPLSGGGYGYTF.

This clone showed up just a few times. V and J are TRBV15 and TRBJ2-7; weak D call: TRBD1 (6 bases). V lost 5 bases and J lost 4, with 9 bases in between. Germline lookup yields CDR1 LNHNV and CDR2 YYDKDF (reference sequence). The CDR3 spans 12 residues. This CDR3 reads CATSFTGYEQYF. DNA for the CDR3: TGTGCCACCAGCTTCACAGGGTACGAGCAGTACTTC.

This clone was observed many times. The chain couples TRBV27 to TRBJ1-1; perhaps TRBD1 as D (5 bases). CDR1 MNHEY and CDR2 SMNVEV come from the germline V gene (reference sequence). V shed 4 bases and J shed 2 bases, with 20 bases lying between them. This CDR3 spans 17 amino acids. The CDR3 DNA reads TGTGCCAGCAGTTCACTTGGGAGGGGCTCTGGAAACACTGAAGCTTTCTTT. This gives the protein CASSSLGRGSGNTEAFF.

The CDR3 loop reads CASSDRLNSYEQYF. DNA for the CDR3: TGTGCCAGCAGTGACCGGTTGAACTCCTACGAGCAGTACTTC. The chain couples TRBV25-1 to TRBJ2-7; no clear D gene. Looked up from germline, CDR1 is MGHDK and CDR2 is SYGVNS. The V end lost 3 bases, the J end lost 0 bases, and 9 bases lay between the germline ends. The CDR3 sequence is 14 residues long.